Sequencing of this T cell receptor (beta chain) was carried out in a study of Graves' ophthalmopathy and Graves' hyperthyroidism. About the research overall: Untreated patients at initial diagnosis provided peripheral blood. Study-level points and caveats: Sensitivity of about 90% and specificity of 65% to 83% were achieved when a 13-signature model separated ophthalmopathy from stable hyperthyroidism.

CDR1 is MNHNS, CDR2 SASEGT, per germline. Germline trimming cut 2 bases from V and 7 bases from J; bases unmatched to any gene: 7. The CDR3 is made up of 14 amino acids. Concerning this clonotype: Its antigen is undetermined.

As the template, RNA transcripts were used to amplify TCR beta CDR3 regions. HTBI primers served in a first-round RT-PCR, which a second-round multiplex PCR followed. TCRdb passed the multiplex PCR reads through MiXCR, listing each CDR3 protein once. The table shows hundreds of thousands of distinct CDR3 sequences, with 20% to 25% occurring only once. The authors enrolled newly diagnosed hyperthyroidism patients aged 18 to 65 with under 2 months' duration. Diagnoses were established from clinical symptoms, serum thyroxine, TRAb, thyroid ultrasound and orbital computed tomography. The rearrangement joins TRBV6-1 to TRBJ1-2, with 7 bases lining up with TRBD1. The sample was peripheral blood. The sequence came from a woman aged 18-29 years with stable Graves' hyperthyroidism. Some clones in this sample may be carry-over from other donors' samples. In DNA, the CDR3 is TGTGCCAGCAGTGAACTGGGACAGCTGGGTGGCTACACCTTC. Translating gives CASSELGQLGGYTF.